This T cell receptor (beta chain) was captured by sequencing in a study of metastatic and nonmetastatic thyroid tumors. Germline CDR1 is WNHNN and CDR2 is SYGVQD (reference sequence). This CDR3 comprises 13 residues. The ends were cut back, 2 bases at V and 4 bases at J, with 9 bases in the middle. Using MiXCR, TCRdb reanalyzed the PCR reads. The sample holds approximately 30,000 clones, less than 25% seen once. By frequency in the sample, this clone is medium-sized. Prior to thyroid surgery, none of the patients had received any treatment. The sequence derives from a female donor with papillary thyroid cancer or a benign thyroid nodule (not recorded which). Some clones in this sample may be carry-over from other donors' samples. Sequences were obtained from blood. The V call is TRBV10-1, the J call TRBJ2-7; no definite D call. In DNA form, the CDR3 reads TGCGCCAGCAGTGAGAACAGATTTTACGAGCAGTACTTC. It encodes CASSENRFYEQYF.